These 3 T cell receptor beta chains were all obtained from the same sample, sequenced in a study of glioma-infiltrating T cells. TCR alpha and beta CDR3 regions were amplified from RNA using iRepertoire nested multiplex PCR. TCRdb recomputed calls from the multiplex PCR reads with MiXCR, one row per CDR3 protein. The sample records under 150,000 distinct CDR3 sequences, 24% being singletons. Input material: glioma tissue, nonneoplastic brain tissue, or PBMCs (not recorded which). These receptors came from a human donor with low-grade glioma or glioblastoma, undergoing nonglioma brain surgery, or in good health (not recorded which).

As concerns this clonotype: One end of the junction varies from germline; a read error may be responsible. This chain connects TRBV28 to TRBJ1-1; the D gene is possibly TRBD1 (5 bases). The CDR3 runs to 16 residues. CDR1 MDHEN and CDR2 SYDVKM come from the germline V gene. The CDR3 loop reads CASSLPGHRMNTKAFF. The CDR3 DNA sequence: TGTGCCAGCAGTTTACCCGGACACCGGATGAACACTAAAGCTTTCTTC.

Only a few counts were recorded for this clonotype. The chain combines TRBV6-1 with TRBJ2-1; a weak D match, TRBD2 (6 bases). This CDR3 region has 15 residues. The ends were cut back, 1 base at V and 7 bases at J, with 14 bases in the middle. Looked up from germline, CDR1 is MNHNS and CDR2 is SASEGT. In DNA, the CDR3 is TGTGCCAGCAGTGAAGAAACGGGGGTGGGGAATGAGCAGTTCTTC. Amino acid sequence: CASSEETGVGNEQFF.

V is TRBV7-9 and J is TRBJ1-2, with a possible D match to TRBD1 (6 bases). CDR1 and CDR2 from the germline V gene are SEHNR and FQNEAQ (reference sequence). The ends were cut back, 5 bases at V and 1 base at J, with 17 bases in the middle. The CDR3 has 16 amino acids. The CDR3 spells CASSQVDRNINYGYTF. The DNA of the CDR3 is TGTGCCAGCAGCCAAGTGGACAGAAACATTAACTATGGCTACACCTTC.